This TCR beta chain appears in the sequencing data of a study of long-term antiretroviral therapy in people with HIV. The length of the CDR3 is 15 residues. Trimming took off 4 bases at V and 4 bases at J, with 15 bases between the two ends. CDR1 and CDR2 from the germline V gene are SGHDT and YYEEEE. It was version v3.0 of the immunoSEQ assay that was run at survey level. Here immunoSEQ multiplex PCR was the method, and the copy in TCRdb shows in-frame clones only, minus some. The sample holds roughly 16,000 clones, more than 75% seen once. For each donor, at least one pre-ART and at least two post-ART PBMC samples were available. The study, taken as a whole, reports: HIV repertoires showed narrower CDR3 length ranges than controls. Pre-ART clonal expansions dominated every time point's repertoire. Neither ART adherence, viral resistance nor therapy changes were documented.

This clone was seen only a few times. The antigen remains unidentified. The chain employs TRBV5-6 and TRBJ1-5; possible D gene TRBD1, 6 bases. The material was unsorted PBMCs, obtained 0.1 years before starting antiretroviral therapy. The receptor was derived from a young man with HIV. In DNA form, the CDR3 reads TGTGCCAGCAGCCTTTCAGGGGCGGGGAATCAGCCCCAGCATTTT. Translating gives CASSLSGAGNQPQHF.